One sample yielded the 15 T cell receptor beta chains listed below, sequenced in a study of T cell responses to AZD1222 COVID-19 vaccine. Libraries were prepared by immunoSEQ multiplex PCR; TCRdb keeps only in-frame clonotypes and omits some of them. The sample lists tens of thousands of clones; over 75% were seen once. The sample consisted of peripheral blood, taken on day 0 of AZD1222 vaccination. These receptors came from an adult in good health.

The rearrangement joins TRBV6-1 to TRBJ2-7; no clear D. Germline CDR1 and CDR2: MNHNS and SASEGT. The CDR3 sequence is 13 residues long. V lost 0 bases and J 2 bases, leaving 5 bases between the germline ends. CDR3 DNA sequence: TGTGCCAGCAGTGAAGCAACCCCCTACGAGCAGTACTTC. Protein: CASSEATPYEQYF.

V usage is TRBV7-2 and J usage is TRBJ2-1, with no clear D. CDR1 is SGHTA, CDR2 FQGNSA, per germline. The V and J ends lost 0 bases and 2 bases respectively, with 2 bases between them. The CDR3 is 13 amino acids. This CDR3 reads CASSLAAYNEQFF. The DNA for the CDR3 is TGTGCCAGCAGCTTAGCAGCCTACAATGAGCAGTTCTTC.

CDR3 bases: TGCAGTGCAGGCTACTCCTACGAGCAGTACTTC. Encoded protein: CSAGYSYEQYF. This chain links TRBV20-1 with TRBJ2-7; D remains unclear. This CDR3 has 11 amino acids. V lost 6 bases and J lost 0, with 6 bases in between. Germline CDR1 DFQATT, CDR2 SNEGSKA (reference sequence).

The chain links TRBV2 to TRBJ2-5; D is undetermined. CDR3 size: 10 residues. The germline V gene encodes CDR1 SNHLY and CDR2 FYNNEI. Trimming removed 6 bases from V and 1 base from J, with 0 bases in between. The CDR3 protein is CASSQETQYF. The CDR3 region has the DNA TGTGCCAGCAGCCAAGAGACCCAGTACTTC.

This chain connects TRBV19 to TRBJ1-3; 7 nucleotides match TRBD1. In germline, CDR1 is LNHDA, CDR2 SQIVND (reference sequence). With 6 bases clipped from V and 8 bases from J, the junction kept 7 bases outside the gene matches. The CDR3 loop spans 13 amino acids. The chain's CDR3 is CASRNDRVDTIYF. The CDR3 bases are TGTGCCAGTAGAAACGACAGGGTCGACACCATATATTTT.

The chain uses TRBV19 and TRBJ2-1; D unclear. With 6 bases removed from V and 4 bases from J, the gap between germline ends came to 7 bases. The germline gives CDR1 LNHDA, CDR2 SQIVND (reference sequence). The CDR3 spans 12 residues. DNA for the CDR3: TGTGCCAGTAGGGCGGTTTACAATGAGCAGTTCTTC. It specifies CASRAVYNEQFF.

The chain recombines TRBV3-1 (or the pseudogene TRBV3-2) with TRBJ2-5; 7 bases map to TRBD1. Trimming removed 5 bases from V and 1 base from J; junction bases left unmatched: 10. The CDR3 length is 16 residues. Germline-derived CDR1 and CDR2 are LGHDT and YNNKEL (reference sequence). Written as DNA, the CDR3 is TGTGCCAGCAGCGTCCCCGGGACAGATTCCCAAGAGACCCAGTACTTC. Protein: CASSVPGTDSQETQYF.

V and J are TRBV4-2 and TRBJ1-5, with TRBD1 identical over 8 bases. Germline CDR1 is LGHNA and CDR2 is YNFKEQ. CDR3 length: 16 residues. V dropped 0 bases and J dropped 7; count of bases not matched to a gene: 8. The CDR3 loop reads CASSQDGGQVGQPQHF. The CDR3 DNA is TGTGCCAGCAGCCAAGATGGGGGACAGGTGGGCCAGCCCCAGCATTTT.

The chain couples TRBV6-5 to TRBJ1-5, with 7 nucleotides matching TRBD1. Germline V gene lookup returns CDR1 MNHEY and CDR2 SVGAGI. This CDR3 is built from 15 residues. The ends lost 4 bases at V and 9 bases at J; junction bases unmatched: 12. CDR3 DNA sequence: TGTGCCAGCAGTTCAGCCGGGACAGCGGGCTCGCCCCAGCATTTT. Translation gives CASSSAGTAGSPQHF.

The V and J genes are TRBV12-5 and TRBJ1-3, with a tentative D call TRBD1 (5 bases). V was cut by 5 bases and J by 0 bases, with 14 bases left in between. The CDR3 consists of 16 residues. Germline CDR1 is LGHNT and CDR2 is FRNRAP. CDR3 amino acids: CASGLTDSPSGNTIYF. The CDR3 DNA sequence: TGTGCTAGTGGTCTAACCGACAGTCCCTCTGGAAACACCATATATTTT.

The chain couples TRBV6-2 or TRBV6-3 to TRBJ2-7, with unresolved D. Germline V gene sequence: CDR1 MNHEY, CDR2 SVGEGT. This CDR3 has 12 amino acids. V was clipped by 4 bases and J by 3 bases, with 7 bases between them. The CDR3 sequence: CASSLLFYEQYF. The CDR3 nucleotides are TGTGCCAGCAGTTTATTATTCTACGAGCAGTACTTC.

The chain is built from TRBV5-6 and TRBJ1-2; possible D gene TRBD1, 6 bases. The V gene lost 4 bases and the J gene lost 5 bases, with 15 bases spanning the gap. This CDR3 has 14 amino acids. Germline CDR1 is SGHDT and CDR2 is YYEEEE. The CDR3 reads CASSPVGGSYGYTF. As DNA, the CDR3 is TGTGCCAGCAGCCCCGTGGGGGGCTCTTATGGCTACACCTTC.

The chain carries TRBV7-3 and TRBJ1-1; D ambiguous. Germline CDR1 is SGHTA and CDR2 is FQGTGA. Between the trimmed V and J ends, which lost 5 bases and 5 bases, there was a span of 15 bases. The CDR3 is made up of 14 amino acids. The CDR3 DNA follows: TGTGCCAGCAGCCCCACAGATGGCGTTACTGAAGCTTTCTTT. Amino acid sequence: CASSPTDGVTEAFF. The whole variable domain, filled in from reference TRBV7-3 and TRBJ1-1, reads GAGVSQTPSNKVTEKGKYVELRCDPISGHTALYWYRQSLGQGPEFLIYFQGTGAADDSGLPNDRFFAVRPEGSVSTLKIQRTERGDSAVYLCASSPTDGVTEAFFGQGTRLTVV.

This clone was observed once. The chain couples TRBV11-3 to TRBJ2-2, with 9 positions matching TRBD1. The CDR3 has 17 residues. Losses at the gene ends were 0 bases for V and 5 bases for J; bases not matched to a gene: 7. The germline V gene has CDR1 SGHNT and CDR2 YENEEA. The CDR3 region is CASSLDGTGLVTGELFF. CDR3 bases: TGTGCCAGCAGCTTAGACGGGACAGGGTTGGTGACCGGGGAGCTGTTTTTT.

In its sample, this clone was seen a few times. The CDR3 region has the DNA TGTGCCAGCAGTCCGGGACACCTCTACGAGCAGTACTTC. It translates to CASSPGHLYEQYF. The gene calls are TRBV12-3 or TRBV12-4 and TRBJ2-7; TRBD1 is a possible D gene (6 bases). The length of the CDR3 is 13 residues. V was cut by 5 bases and J by 3 bases, with 11 bases left in between.